These 15 T cell receptor beta chains share one sample of origin, sequenced in a study of T cells in Graves' hyperthyroidism and ophthalmopathy. The investigators amplified TCR beta CDR3 regions from RNA transcripts. TCR CDR3 regions were first amplified by RT-PCR with HTBI primers. TCRdb re-analysed the multiplex PCR reads in MiXCR, keeping a single row per CDR3 protein. Among 530,000 or so distinct CDR3 sequences listed, around a quarter were seen once. The sequenced material came from blood. These receptors were collected from a woman aged 25 to 39 with Graves' ophthalmopathy.

This clonotype was counted at least ten times. The chain has TRBV29-1 and TRBJ2-5; possibly TRBD2 for D (5 bases). The CDR3 runs to 12 residues. The germline V gene has CDR1 SQVTM and CDR2 ANQGSEA. V was clipped by 6 bases and J by 4 bases, with 12 bases between them. The CDR3 DNA reads TGCAGCGTCTTGGGGAGAGGAGAGACCCAGTACTTC. Translating gives CSVLGRGETQYF.

Ten or more counts support this clonotype. V and J are TRBV12-3 or TRBV12-4 and TRBJ1-2, with D possibly being TRBD1 (5 bases). The CDR3 totals 14 residues. V was trimmed by 3 bases and J by 8 bases, leaving 16 bases between them. The CDR3, as DNA: TGTGCCAGCAGTTTTAGGGGTTTGGTTCAGGGCTACACCTTC. Amino acids: CASSFRGLVQGYTF.

The chain recombines TRBV11-2 with TRBJ1-1; TRBD1 agrees at 10 bases. Germline trimming cut 7 bases from V and 8 bases from J; bases unmatched to any gene: 7. Per the germline V gene, CDR1 is SGHAT and CDR2 is FQNNGV. The CDR3 spans 13 residues. DNA for the CDR3: TGTGCCAGCACCCTCTCGACAGGGGGCGAAGCTTTCTTT. Translation: CASTLSTGGEAFF.

This clonotype was counted ten times or more. This chain uses TRBV6-1 with TRBJ1-1, with D possibly matching TRBD1 (5 bases). Germline CDR1 MNHNS, CDR2 SASEGT. V was trimmed by 2 bases and J by 4 bases, leaving 11 bases between them. The CDR3 is 14 amino acids. The CDR3 bases are TGTGCCAGCAGTGAACAGGGACGGTTCACTGAAGCTTTCTTT. This translates into CASSEQGRFTEAFF.

In its sample, this clonotype was seen a few times. The rearrangement links TRBV5-1 to TRBJ2-1, with 7 bases that match TRBD1. Germline loops: CDR1 SGHRS, CDR2 YFSETQ. The CDR3 spans 13 residues. The V gene end was trimmed by 0 bases and the J gene end by 9 bases; junction bases not matched to a gene: 3. The CDR3 coding sequence is TGCGCCAGCAGCTTGGGAGGGGGCGGTGAGCAGTTCTTC. This translates into CASSLGGGGEQFF.

This clonotype was found many times. This chain connects TRBV12-3 or TRBV12-4 to TRBJ1-2, with D tentatively TRBD1 (6 bases). CDR3 length equals 13 residues. Trimming stripped 6 bases from V and 4 bases from J, with 12 bases between. CDR3 region: CASRFQTGYGYTF. The CDR3 DNA follows: TGTGCCAGCAGGTTTCAGACAGGCTATGGCTACACCTTC.

This clonotype was detected ten times or more. The gene calls are TRBV4-1 and TRBJ1-2, with 12 bases fitting TRBD1. The CDR3 runs 15 residues. Germline-derived CDR1 and CDR2 are MGHRA and YSYEKL. V shed 4 bases and J 4 bases; nucleotides not matched to a gene: 4. CDR3 residues: CASSPGTGGGYGYTF. The DNA of the CDR3 is TGCGCCAGCAGCCCTGGGACAGGGGGCGGCTATGGCTACACCTTC.

Of note for this clonotype: An end of the junction does not agree with germline; a read error may underlie this. The CDR3 DNA follows: TGTGCCAGCACTTACAGTATCTCTGGGGCCAACGTCCTGACTTTC. Its translation: CASTYSISGANVLTF. The genes are TRBV6-2 or TRBV6-3 and TRBJ2-6; D is ambiguous. The germline gives CDR1 MNHEY, CDR2 SVGEGT. There are 15 residues in the CDR3.

The V and J genes are TRBV13 and TRBJ2-7; perhaps TRBD1 as D (5 bases). Trimming stripped 5 bases from V and 5 bases from J, with 16 bases between. CDR1 PRHDT and CDR2 FYEKMQ come from the germline V gene (reference sequence). The CDR3 sequence is 14 residues long. CDR3 DNA: TGTGCCAGCAGCCCTTCCACAGGATCCCACGAGCAGTACTTC. This translates into CASSPSTGSHEQYF.

This rearrangement joins TRBV28 to TRBJ1-1; D gene ambiguous. Trimming cost V 1 base and J 3 bases, with 18 bases left between them. Germline assignment: CDR1 MDHEN and CDR2 SYDVKM. This CDR3 has 17 amino acids. Written as DNA, the CDR3 is TGTGCCAGCAGTTTATCTCGAGCGGTGGGGATCTACACTGAAGCTTTCTTT. Its translation is CASSLSRAVGIYTEAFF.

This clonotype appeared many times. The J gene is TRBJ1-5, the V gene TRBV12-3 or TRBV12-4, with 7 nucleotides matching TRBD1. V trimming: 5 bases; J trimming: 4 bases; junction bases outside the gene matches: 11. This CDR3 is built from 16 residues. Here the CDR3 reads CASSAVGQSPNQPQHF. The CDR3 DNA reads as TGTGCCAGCAGTGCCGTGGGACAGAGCCCAAATCAGCCCCAGCATTTT.

This clonotype was seen repeatedly, ten times or more. The rearrangement links TRBV6-1 to TRBJ2-7; 7 bases match TRBD1. This CDR3 comprises 13 residues. The germline V gene encodes CDR1 MNHNS and CDR2 SASEGT. Trimming removed 6 bases from V and 3 bases from J; junction bases left unmatched: 5. The DNA for the CDR3 is TGTGCCAGCAGGACAGGGAAATTCTACGAGCAGTACTTC. Encoded protein: CASRTGKFYEQYF.

The chain is built from TRBV27 and TRBJ2-7; no firm D call. This CDR3 contains 15 residues. The germline CDR1 and CDR2 sequences are MNHEY and SMNVEV (reference sequence). V shed 5 bases and J shed 6 bases, with 20 bases lying between them. The CDR3 protein is CASSVRTGLSVEQYF. The CDR3 DNA reads as TGTGCCAGCAGTGTACGCACGGGTCTAAGCGTCGAGCAGTACTTC.

This clonotype was found many times. J is TRBJ2-5 and V is TRBV9; D may match TRBD1 or TRBD2 (6 bases each). Trimming cost V 4 bases and J 5 bases, with 15 bases left between them. The CDR3 is 14 amino acids. The germline gives CDR1 SGDLS, CDR2 YYNGEE. As DNA, the CDR3 is TGTGCCAGCAGCCCGGTGGGGGGCGATGAGACCCAGTACTTC. Residues: CASSPVGGDETQYF.

In this sample, this clonotype turned up a few times. This sequence joins TRBV12-3 or TRBV12-4 and TRBJ2-5; TRBD2 matches at 8 bases. CDR3 length: 15 amino acids. The trim removed 4 bases at V and 2 bases at J, leaving 6 bases unmatched. The CDR3 loop is CASSYSGAVQETQYF. For the CDR3, the DNA is TGTGCCAGCAGTTATAGCGGGGCAGTTCAAGAGACCCAGTACTTC.